A single sample gave rise to the 26 T cell receptor beta chains below, sequenced in a study of cytomegalovirus exposure and HLA in healthy donors. PCR involved 60 Vbeta and 13 Jbeta primers. TCRdb keeps only in-frame clones here, not all; method: immunoSEQ multiplex PCR. The data hold under 300,000 clones, with roughly 90% observed a single time. The source material was PBMCs. Receptor source: a man aged 35-49 years in good health and CMV-seropositive.

The rearrangement uses TRBV7-9 and TRBJ2-3, with 10 bases identical to TRBD2. CDR1 and CDR2 (germline): SEHNR, FQNEAQ (reference sequence). The CDR3 has 16 amino acids. J lost 0 bases, V lost 3 bases, and 3 bases had no gene match. The CDR3 DNA follows: TGTGCCAGCAGCTTCTGGACTAGCGGTAGCACAGATACGCAGTATTTT. Encoded protein: CASSFWTSGSTDTQYF.

The rearrangement links TRBV28 to TRBJ2-7, with TRBD1 matching 12 bases. V shed 3 bases and J 5 bases; nucleotides not matched to a gene: 14. Germline CDR1 reads MDHEN; CDR2 reads SYDVKM. The CDR3 consists of 18 residues. The DNA for the CDR3 is TGTGCCAGCAGTTTGTGGTCACTCCGGGACAGGGGGCAGGACGAGCAGTACTTC. This gives the protein CASSLWSLRDRGQDEQYF.

The CDR3 DNA reads as TGTGCCAGCAGCCCGGACAGGGGGTGCTCCTACGAGCAGTACTTC. Its translation is CASSPDRGCSYEQYF. The chain has TRBV5-7 and TRBJ2-5; 10 nucleotides align to TRBD1. Matching the DNA end better, TRBJ2-7 makes the J call doubtful. TRBV5-7 is marked as an open reading frame, function uncertain. The CDR3 length is 15 residues.

This rearrangement joins TRBV5-1 to TRBJ1-2; TRBD1 aligns across 8 bases. The CDR3 has 13 residues. With V trimmed by 6 bases and J by 2 bases, 3 bases remained unmatched. Per the germline V gene, CDR1 is SGHRS and CDR2 is YFSETQ. The CDR3 nucleotides are TGCGCCAGCAACGGGGACAGGAACTATGGCTACACCTTC. This gives the protein CASNGDRNYGYTF.

CDR3 residues: CASSNQLGGVAKNIQYF. CDR3 nucleotides: TGTGCCAGTAGTAACCAACTCGGGGGGGTAGCCAAAAACATTCAGTACTTC. The rearrangement uses TRBV19 and TRBJ2-4, with 8 nucleotides matching TRBD2. This CDR3 is 17 amino acids long. The V gene end was trimmed by 4 bases and the J gene end by 0 bases; junction bases not matched to a gene: 8. From germline, CDR1 is LNHDA and CDR2 SQIVND (reference sequence).

The chain has TRBV5-6 and TRBJ1-1; D gene unclear. This CDR3 is built from 14 residues. Per the germline V gene, CDR1 is SGHDT and CDR2 is YYEEEE. The ends were cut back, 1 base at V and 0 bases at J, with 7 bases in the middle. The CDR3 DNA sequence: TGTGCCAGCAGCTTGTCTGGGCTGAACACTGAAGCTTTCTTT. It specifies CASSLSGLNTEAFF.

The chain couples TRBV5-6 to TRBJ2-3, with 11 nucleotides matching TRBD2. In germline, CDR1 is SGHDT, CDR2 YYEEEE. Germline trimming cut 0 bases from V and 5 bases from J; bases unmatched to any gene: 2. The CDR3 is 15 amino acids. The chain's CDR3 is CASSLGTSGGDTQYF. The CDR3 DNA reads TGTGCCAGCAGCTTGGGTACTAGCGGGGGAGATACGCAGTATTTT.

Points on this clone: At one end the junction does not follow the germline gene, possibly because of a read error. DNA of the CDR3: TGTGCCGGCAGACCGGGACAGATGAACACCGGGGAGCTGTTTTTT. It specifies CAGRPGQMNTGELFF. J is TRBJ2-2 and V is TRBV28, with 7 nucleotides matching TRBD1. The CDR3 runs 15 residues. The germline V gene encodes CDR1 MDHEN and CDR2 SYDVKM.

The chain couples TRBV6-1 to TRBJ2-3, with D tentatively TRBD2 (5 bases). CDR3 length equals 10 residues. Germline V gene data show CDR1 as MNHNS and CDR2 as SASEGT. DNA of the CDR3: TGTGCGGGAGGCACAGATACGCAGTATTTT. Protein product: CAGGTDTQYF.

This clone occurred once. This chain uses TRBV25-1 with TRBJ1-5; tentatively, D is TRBD1 (5 bases). The germline V gene has CDR1 MGHDK and CDR2 SYGVNS. Trimming cost V 3 bases and J 7 bases, with 16 bases left between them. The CDR3 has 15 residues. The CDR3 DNA sequence: TGTGCCAGCAGTGACTTCGTAGGGGATGGACAGCCCCAGCATTTT. As protein: CASSDFVGDGQPQHF.

V is TRBV27 and J is TRBJ2-1; D may be TRBD1 (5 bases). Germline V lookup: CDR1 MNHEY, CDR2 SMNVEV (reference sequence). The CDR3 is 16 residues long. Trimming removed 5 bases from V and 0 bases from J, with 14 bases in between. CDR3: CASSDRQISSYNEQFF. In DNA form, the CDR3 reads TGTGCCAGCAGTGACCGACAGATTAGCTCCTACAATGAGCAGTTCTTC.

The rearrangement uses TRBV27 and TRBJ1-1; 10 positions match TRBD1. The germline V gene encodes CDR1 MNHEY and CDR2 SMNVEV (reference sequence). The CDR3 is 17 amino acids. V trimming: 2 bases; J trimming: 0 bases; junction bases outside the gene matches: 6. CDR3 in amino acids: CASSLRGTGVMNTEAFF. CDR3 DNA sequence: TGTGCCAGCAGTTTAAGGGGGACAGGGGTTATGAACACTGAAGCTTTCTTT.

The chain joins TRBV2 to TRBJ2-5, with unresolved D. The germline V and J ends were trimmed by 7 bases and 3 bases, with 12 bases remaining between them. The CDR3 sequence is 13 residues long. Germline CDR1 SNHLY, CDR2 FYNNEI. CDR3: CASTAGREETQYF. Here the CDR3 DNA reads TGTGCCAGCACGGCAGGTCGAGAAGAGACCCAGTACTTC.

This sequence joins TRBV6-1 and TRBJ2-3, with D unclear. CDR1 is MNHNS, CDR2 SASEGT, per germline. This CDR3 is built from 14 residues. The germline V and J ends were trimmed by 5 bases and 4 bases, with 13 bases remaining between them. The DNA of the CDR3 is TGTGCCAGCAGTCTTTCCCACCCGGCAGATACGCAGTATTTT. This codes for CASSLSHPADTQYF.

The J gene is TRBJ2-5, the V gene TRBV27; 12 bases align to TRBD2. Trimming at V came to 4 bases and at J to 11 bases, leaving 11 bases not matched to a gene. Per germline, CDR1 MNHEY and CDR2 SMNVEV (reference sequence). The CDR3 covers 15 residues. CDR3 loop: CASSSPGLAGWEQYF. Here the CDR3 DNA reads TGTGCCAGCAGTTCCCCGGGACTAGCGGGCTGGGAGCAGTACTTC.

The rearrangement joins TRBV7-8 to TRBJ2-7, with 10 bases that match TRBD1. CDR3 size: 16 residues. Germline CDR1 SGHVS, CDR2 FQNEAQ. With 0 bases clipped from V and 5 bases from J, the junction kept 7 bases outside the gene matches. In DNA form, the CDR3 reads TGTGCCAGCAGCTTAGCGGGGGGGACAGGGGTCCACGAGCAGTACTTC. This codes for CASSLAGGTGVHEQYF.

This rearrangement joins TRBV7-8 to TRBJ1-2, with 9 bases lining up with TRBD1. This CDR3 spans 17 amino acids. V lost 5 bases to trimming and J lost 6 bases; unmatched junction nucleotides: 16. Germline V CDR1 and CDR2: SGHVS, FQNEAQ. The CDR3 loop is CASSASKFTGGGHGYTF. The CDR3 DNA reads as TGTGCCAGCAGCGCCTCGAAATTTACAGGGGGCGGCCATGGCTACACCTTC.

J is TRBJ2-3 and V is TRBV19, with a weak D call TRBD1 (6 bases). Germline V gene sequence: CDR1 LNHDA, CDR2 SQIVND (reference sequence). With 7 bases removed from V and 1 base from J, the gap between germline ends came to 9 bases. This CDR3 contains 13 residues. Here the CDR3 reads CASKEGGTDTQYF. CDR3 in DNA: TGTGCCAGTAAAGAGGGGGGCACAGATACGCAGTATTTT.

J is TRBJ2-2 and V is TRBV12-5; TRBD2 aligns across 8 bases. The germline V gene encodes CDR1 LGHNT and CDR2 FRNRAP. The junction had 8 bases not matched to a gene; V was cut back by 6 bases and J by 5 bases. The CDR3 runs to 15 residues. The CDR3 coding sequence is TGTGCTAGTGGGACAGCGGGAGAAAATACCGGGGAGCTGTTTTTT. Its translation: CASGTAGENTGELFF. Complete variable domain (other parts from reference TRBV12-5 and TRBJ2-2): DARVTQTPRHKVTEMGQEVTMRCQPILGHNTVFWYRQTMMQGLELLAYFRNRAPLDDSGMPKDRFSAEMPDATLATLKIQPSEPRDSAVYFCASGTAGENTGELFFGEGSRLTVL.

The CDR3 DNA reads as TGTGCCAGCAGCTTAGAGGGGGGGAGCTACGAGCAGTACTTC. Translation: CASSLEGGSYEQYF. The V gene is TRBV11-2, the J gene TRBJ2-7, with 7 nucleotides matching TRBD2. After removal of 0 bases from V and 3 bases from J, the junction contained 2 bases not matched to a gene. Germline loops: CDR1 SGHAT, CDR2 FQNNGV. The CDR3 is made up of 14 amino acids.

The chain is built from TRBV27 and TRBJ2-5; 7 bases agree with TRBD1. J was trimmed by 2 bases and V by 2 bases; bases with no gene match: 11. The germline gives CDR1 MNHEY, CDR2 SMNVEV (reference sequence). The CDR3 covers 17 residues. For the CDR3, the DNA is TGTGCCAGCAGTTTAAACCCCCCCCGGGACAGACAAGAGACCCAGTACTTC. Its translation: CASSLNPPRDRQETQYF.

The V call is TRBV7-8, the J call TRBJ2-3, with D unresolved. V shed 1 base and J shed 2 bases, with 7 bases lying between them. The CDR3 covers 14 residues. Germline V lookup: CDR1 SGHVS, CDR2 FQNEAQ. This CDR3 is CASSLGALTDTQYF. The CDR3 DNA reads TGTGCCAGCAGCTTAGGGGCCCTCACAGATACGCAGTATTTT. Together with reference TRBV7-8 and TRBJ2-3, the CDR3 gives the full variable domain: GAGVSQSPRYKVAKRGQDVALRCDPISGHVSLFWYQQALGQGPEFLTYFQNEAQLDKSGLPSDRFFAERPEGSVSTLKIQRTQQEDSAVYLCASSLGALTDTQYFGPGTRLTVL.

This clone was observed a handful of times. This chain uses TRBV6-5 with TRBJ2-7, with D perhaps matching TRBD2 (6 bases). The ends were cut back, 2 bases at V and 3 bases at J, with 11 bases in the middle. CDR3 length: 14 amino acids. Germline CDR1 MNHEY, CDR2 SVGAGI. This CDR3 reads CASSYSGRRYEQYF. The CDR3 DNA reads TGTGCCAGCAGTTACAGCGGGCGCCGCTACGAGCAGTACTTC.

This chain connects TRBV6-5 to TRBJ1-2; 7 nucleotides line up with TRBD1. Germline loops: CDR1 MNHEY, CDR2 SVGAGI. V trimming: 6 bases; J trimming: 7 bases; junction bases outside the gene matches: 5. This CDR3 is 12 amino acids long. The CDR3: CASSHRGSGYTF. The CDR3 DNA sequence: TGTGCCAGCAGCCACAGGGGATCTGGCTACACCTTC.

The chain links TRBV6-4 to TRBJ1-6; tentatively, D is TRBD1 (6 bases). Germline values: CDR1 MRHNA, CDR2 SNTAGT. The CDR3 extends over 15 amino acids. V was shortened by 3 bases and J by 6 bases, with 12 bases between the two germline ends. CDR3 loop: CASSELGRGNSPLHF. As DNA, the CDR3 is TGTGCCAGCAGTGAACTCGGCAGGGGTAATTCACCCCTCCACTTT.

This sequence joins TRBV2 and TRBJ1-5; 10 bases line up with TRBD1. CDR1 is SNHLY, CDR2 FYNNEI, per germline. There are 15 residues in the CDR3. The trim removed 6 bases at V and 2 bases at J, leaving 4 bases unmatched. CDR3 nucleotide sequence: TGTGCCAGCAGAGACAGGGGGCTTGGCAATCAGCCCCAGCATTTT. Residues: CASRDRGLGNQPQHF.